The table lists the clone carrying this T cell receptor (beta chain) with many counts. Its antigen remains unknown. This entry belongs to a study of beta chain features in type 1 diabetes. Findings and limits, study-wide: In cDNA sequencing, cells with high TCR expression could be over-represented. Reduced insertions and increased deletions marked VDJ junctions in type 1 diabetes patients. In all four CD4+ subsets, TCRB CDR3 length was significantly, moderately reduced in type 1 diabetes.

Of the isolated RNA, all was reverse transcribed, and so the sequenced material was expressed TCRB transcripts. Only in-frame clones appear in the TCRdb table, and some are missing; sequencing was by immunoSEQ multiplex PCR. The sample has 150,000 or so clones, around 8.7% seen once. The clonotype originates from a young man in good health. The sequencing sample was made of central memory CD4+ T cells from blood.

The CDR3 DNA reads TGTGCCAGCAGCTCGGACAGGGCCAACGAGCAGTACTTC. It translates to CASSSDRANEQYF. This rearrangement joins TRBV7-3 to TRBJ2-7, with 8 bases lining up with TRBD1. The CDR3 totals 13 residues. In germline, CDR1 is SGHTA, CDR2 FQGTGA. V lost 4 bases, J lost 5 bases, and 4 bases stayed unmatched.